This T cell receptor beta chain came from a study of cytomegalovirus exposure and HLA in healthy donors. Study at large: Earlier, 150 million to 200 million T cells were analyzed, and 95 million to 140 million unique TCR beta sequences were found among them.

The CDR3 sequence is 16 residues long. Trimming took off 3 bases at V and 4 bases at J, with 18 bases between the two ends. CDR1 is LGHNA, CDR2 YSLEER, per germline. Remarks on this clone: As yet, its antigen is unknown.

Study-level findings and limits: There were some V segments, including TRBV6-2 and TRBV6-3, excluded as indistinguishable. An analysis was carried out later, and it reportedly showed fewer N-insertions in an Asian-associated ancestry cluster than the 666-donor mean.

The primer mix had 60 Vbeta and 13 Jbeta primers. TCRdb's copy holds only in-frame clones and misses some; the assay was immunoSEQ multiplex PCR. This sample has roughly 150,000 clones; around four fifths occur once, and the top ten carry 1.4%. Each donor's status was that of a healthy bone marrow donor. Specimen: PBMCs. This clonotype was obtained from a male donor in good health and CMV-seronegative. The rearrangement joins TRBV4-3 to TRBJ1-2, with D possibly TRBD1 on 5 matching bases. CDR3 amino acids: CASSHQGLKGIYGYTF. The CDR3 DNA sequence: TGCGCCAGCAGCCACCAAGGCCTAAAGGGGATCTATGGCTACACCTTC.